This T cell receptor (beta chain) was documented in a study of shared T cell receptors in the human thymus. The CDR3 is 18 residues long. Germline V lookup: CDR1 GTSNPN, CDR2 SVGIG (reference sequence). The ends lost 0 bases at V and 4 bases at J; junction bases unmatched: 9. Sequencing used immunoSEQ multiplex PCR; TCRdb keeps in-frame clones, though not all of them. Of roughly 550,000 clones in the sample, about four fifths were seen once. This same sample was also taken into another study, of human thymus T cells. That source adds: Thymic resections from corrective heart surgery supplied the tissue. Repertoires from thymus and blood appeared to show biased V and J gene usage. Related studies found that unrelated individuals share highly overlapping thymic repertoires.

The V and J genes are TRBV30 and TRBJ2-4; TRBD2 matches at 13 bases. The clonotype comes from a boy less than two years old with a congenital heart defect. The sequenced material came from thymocytes. For the CDR3, the DNA is TGTGCCTGGAGTGTACCCCCCGGGACTAGCGGGGCTAAAAACATTCAGTACTTC. The encoded protein is CAWSVPPGTSGAKNIQYF.